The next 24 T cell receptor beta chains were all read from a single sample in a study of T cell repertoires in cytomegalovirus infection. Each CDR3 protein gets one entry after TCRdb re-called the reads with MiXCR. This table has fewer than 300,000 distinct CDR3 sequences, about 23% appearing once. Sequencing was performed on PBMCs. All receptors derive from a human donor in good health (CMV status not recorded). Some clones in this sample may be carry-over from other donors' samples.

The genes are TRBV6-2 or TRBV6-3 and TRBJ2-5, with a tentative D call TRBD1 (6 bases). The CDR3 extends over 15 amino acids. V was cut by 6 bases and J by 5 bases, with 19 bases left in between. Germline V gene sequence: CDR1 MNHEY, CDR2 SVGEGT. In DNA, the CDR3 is TGTGCCAGCAGCGATTACAGGGCTTTGGTGGAGACCCAGTACTTC. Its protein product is CASSDYRALVETQYF.

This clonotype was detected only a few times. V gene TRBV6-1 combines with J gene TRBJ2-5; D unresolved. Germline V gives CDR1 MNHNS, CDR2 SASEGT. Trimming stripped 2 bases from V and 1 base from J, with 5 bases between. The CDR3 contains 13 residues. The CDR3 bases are TGTGCCAGCAGTGAAAGCAGCCAAGAGACCCAGTACTTC. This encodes CASSESSQETQYF.

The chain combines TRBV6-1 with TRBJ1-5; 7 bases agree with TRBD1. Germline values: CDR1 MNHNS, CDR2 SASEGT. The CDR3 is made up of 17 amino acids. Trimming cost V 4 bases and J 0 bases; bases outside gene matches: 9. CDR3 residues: CASSGDSPRHSNQPQHF. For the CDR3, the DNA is TGTGCCAGCAGTGGGGACAGTCCCCGCCATAGCAATCAGCCCCAGCATTTT.

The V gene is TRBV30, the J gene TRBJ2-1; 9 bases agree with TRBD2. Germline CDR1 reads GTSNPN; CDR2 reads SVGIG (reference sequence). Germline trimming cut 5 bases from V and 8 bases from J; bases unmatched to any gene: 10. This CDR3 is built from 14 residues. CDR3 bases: TGTGCCTGGGTCCCCGGGACTAGCAGCCATGAGCAGTTCTTC. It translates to CAWVPGTSSHEQFF.

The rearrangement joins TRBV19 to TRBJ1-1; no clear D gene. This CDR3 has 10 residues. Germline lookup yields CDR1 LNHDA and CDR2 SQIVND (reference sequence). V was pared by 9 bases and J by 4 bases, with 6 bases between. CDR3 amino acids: CASGSTEAFF. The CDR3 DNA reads TGTGCCAGCGGAAGCACTGAAGCTTTCTTT.

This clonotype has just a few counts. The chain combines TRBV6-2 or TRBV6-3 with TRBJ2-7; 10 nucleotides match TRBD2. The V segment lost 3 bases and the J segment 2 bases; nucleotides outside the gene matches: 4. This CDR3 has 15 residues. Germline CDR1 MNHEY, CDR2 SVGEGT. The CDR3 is CASSYRLAGAYEQYF. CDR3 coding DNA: TGTGCCAGCAGTTATCGCCTAGCGGGAGCCTACGAGCAGTACTTC.

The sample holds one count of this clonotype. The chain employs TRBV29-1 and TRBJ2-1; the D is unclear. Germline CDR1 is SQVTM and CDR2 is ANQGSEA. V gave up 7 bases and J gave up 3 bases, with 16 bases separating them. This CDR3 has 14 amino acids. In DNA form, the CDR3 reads TGCAGCGGACTCGGTAGTGAGGTCTACAATGAGCAGTTCTTC. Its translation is CSGLGSEVYNEQFF.

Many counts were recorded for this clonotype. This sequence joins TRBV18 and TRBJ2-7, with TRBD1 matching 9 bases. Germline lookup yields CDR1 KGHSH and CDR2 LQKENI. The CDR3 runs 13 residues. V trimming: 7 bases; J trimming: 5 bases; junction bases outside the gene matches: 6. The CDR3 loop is CASLGTGTHEQYF. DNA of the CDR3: TGTGCCAGCTTAGGGACAGGGACTCACGAGCAGTACTTC.

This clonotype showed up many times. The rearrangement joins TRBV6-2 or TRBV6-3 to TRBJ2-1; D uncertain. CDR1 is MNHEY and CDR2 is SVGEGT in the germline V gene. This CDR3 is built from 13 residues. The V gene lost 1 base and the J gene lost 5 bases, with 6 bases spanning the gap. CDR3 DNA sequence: TGTGCCAGCAGTTACTTCGCAGACAATGAGCAGTTCTTC. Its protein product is CASSYFADNEQFF.

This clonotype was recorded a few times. CDR3 region: CASSLGQADLFGYTF. The CDR3 nucleotides are TGTGCCAGCTCACTGGGACAGGCCGACCTCTTTGGCTACACCTTC. The chain employs TRBV18 and TRBJ1-2, with 8 nucleotides matching TRBD1. Germline CDR1 and CDR2: KGHSH and LQKENI. V lost 4 bases and J lost 7; bases outside the gene matches: 11. The CDR3 has 15 residues.

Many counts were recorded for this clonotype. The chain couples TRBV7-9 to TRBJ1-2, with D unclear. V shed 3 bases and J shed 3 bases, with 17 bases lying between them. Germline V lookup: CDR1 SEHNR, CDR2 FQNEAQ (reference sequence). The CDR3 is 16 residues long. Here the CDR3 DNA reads TGTGCCAGCAGCTTCCGTGATTTACGTTCTGACTATGGCTACACCTTC. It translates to CASSFRDLRSDYGYTF. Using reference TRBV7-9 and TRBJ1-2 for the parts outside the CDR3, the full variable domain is DTGVSQNPRHKITKRGQNVTFRCDPISEHNRLYWYRQTLGQGPEFLTYFQNEAQLEKSRLLSDRFSAERPKGSFSTLEIQRTEQGDSAMYLCASSFRDLRSDYGYTFGSGTRLTVV.

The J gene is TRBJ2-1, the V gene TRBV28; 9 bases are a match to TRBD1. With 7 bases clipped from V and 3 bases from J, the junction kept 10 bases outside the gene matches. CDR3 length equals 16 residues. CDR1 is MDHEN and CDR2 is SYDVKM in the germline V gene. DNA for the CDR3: TGTGCCAGCACGGCAGCCGGGGGACAGGGCTACAATGAGCAGTTCTTC. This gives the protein CASTAAGGQGYNEQFF.

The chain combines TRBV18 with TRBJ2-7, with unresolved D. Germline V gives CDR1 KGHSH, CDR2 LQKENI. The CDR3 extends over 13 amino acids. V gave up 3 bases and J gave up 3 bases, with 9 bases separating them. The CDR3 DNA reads TGTGCCAGCTCACCGGCGACGGGCTACGAGCAGTACTTC. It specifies CASSPATGYEQYF.

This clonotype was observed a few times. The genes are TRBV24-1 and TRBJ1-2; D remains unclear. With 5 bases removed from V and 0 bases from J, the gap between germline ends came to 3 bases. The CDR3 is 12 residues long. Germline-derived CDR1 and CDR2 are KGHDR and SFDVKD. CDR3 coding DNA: TGTGCCACCAGTGCTGCTAACTATGGCTACACCTTC. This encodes CATSAANYGYTF.

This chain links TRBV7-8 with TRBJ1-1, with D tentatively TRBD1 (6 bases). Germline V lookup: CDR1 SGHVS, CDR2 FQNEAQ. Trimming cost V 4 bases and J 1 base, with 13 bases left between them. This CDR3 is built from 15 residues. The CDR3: CASSSGQQKNTEAFF. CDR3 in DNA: TGTGCCAGCAGCTCGGGACAACAAAAGAACACTGAAGCTTTCTTT.

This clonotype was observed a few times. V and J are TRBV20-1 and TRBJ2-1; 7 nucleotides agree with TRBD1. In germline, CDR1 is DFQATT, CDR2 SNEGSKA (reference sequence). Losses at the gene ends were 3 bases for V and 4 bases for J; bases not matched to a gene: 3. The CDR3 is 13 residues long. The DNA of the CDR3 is TGCAGTGCTAGCGCAGGGGGATACAATGAGCAGTTCTTC. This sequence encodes CSASAGGYNEQFF.

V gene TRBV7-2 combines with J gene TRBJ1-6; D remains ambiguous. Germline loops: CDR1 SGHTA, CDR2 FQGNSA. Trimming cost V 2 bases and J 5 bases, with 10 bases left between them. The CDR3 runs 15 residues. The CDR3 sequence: CASSLKGENNSPLHF. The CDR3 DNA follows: TGTGCCAGCAGCTTAAAGGGAGAAAATAATTCACCCCTCCACTTT. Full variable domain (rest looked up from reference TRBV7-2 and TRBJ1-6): GAGVSQSPSNKVTEKGKDVELRCDPISGHTALYWYRQSLGQGLEFLIYFQGNSAPDKSGLPSDRFSAERTGGSVSTLTIQRTQQEDSAVYLCASSLKGENNSPLHFGNGTRLTVT.

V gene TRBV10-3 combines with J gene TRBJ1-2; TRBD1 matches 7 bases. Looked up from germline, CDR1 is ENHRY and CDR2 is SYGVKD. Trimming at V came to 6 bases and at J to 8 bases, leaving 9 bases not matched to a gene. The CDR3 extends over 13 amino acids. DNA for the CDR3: TGTGCCATCAGCGACAGGGCGGTCGGGGGCTACACCTTC. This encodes CAISDRAVGGYTF.

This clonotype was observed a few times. The CDR3 DNA reads TGTGCCAGCAGCCTATTAGCGGAGTACTACGAGCAGTACTTC. Protein sequence: CASSLLAEYYEQYF. The chain has TRBV28 and TRBJ2-7, with D perhaps matching TRBD2 (6 bases). CDR1 is MDHEN, CDR2 SYDVKM, per germline. V lost 6 bases and J lost 3, with 15 bases in between. The CDR3 has 14 residues.

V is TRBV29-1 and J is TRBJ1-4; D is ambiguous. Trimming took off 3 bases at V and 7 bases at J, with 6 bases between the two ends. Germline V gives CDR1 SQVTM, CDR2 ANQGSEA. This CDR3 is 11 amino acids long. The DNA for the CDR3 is TGCAGCGTTGACCGTGGTGAAAAACTGTTTTTT. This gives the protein CSVDRGEKLFF.

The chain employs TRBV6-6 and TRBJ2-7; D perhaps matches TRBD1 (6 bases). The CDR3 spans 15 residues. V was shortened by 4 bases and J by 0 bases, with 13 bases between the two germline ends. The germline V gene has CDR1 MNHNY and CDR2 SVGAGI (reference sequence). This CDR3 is CASSSPQGSSYEQYF. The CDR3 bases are TGTGCCAGCAGTTCTCCCCAGGGGAGCTCCTACGAGCAGTACTTC.

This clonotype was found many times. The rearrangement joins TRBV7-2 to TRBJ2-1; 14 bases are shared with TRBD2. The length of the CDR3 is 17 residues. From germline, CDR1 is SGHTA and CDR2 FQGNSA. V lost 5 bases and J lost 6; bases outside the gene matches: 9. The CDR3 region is CASSTRLAGGPFNEQFF. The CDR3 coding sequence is TGTGCCAGCAGCACCAGACTAGCGGGAGGGCCTTTCAATGAGCAGTTCTTC. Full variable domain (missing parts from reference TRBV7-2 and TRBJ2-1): GAGVSQSPSNKVTEKGKDVELRCDPISGHTALYWYRQSLGQGLEFLIYFQGNSAPDKSGLPSDRFSAERTGGSVSTLTIQRTQQEDSAVYLCASSTRLAGGPFNEQFFGPGTRLTVL.

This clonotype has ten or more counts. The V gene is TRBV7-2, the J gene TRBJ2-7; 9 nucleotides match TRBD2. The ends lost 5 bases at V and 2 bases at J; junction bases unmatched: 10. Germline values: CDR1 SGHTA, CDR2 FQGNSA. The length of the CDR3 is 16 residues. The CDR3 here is CASSPRLTSGAYEQYF. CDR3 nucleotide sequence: TGTGCCAGCAGCCCAAGGCTGACTAGCGGCGCCTACGAGCAGTACTTC. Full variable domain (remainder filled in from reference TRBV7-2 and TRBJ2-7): GAGVSQSPSNKVTEKGKDVELRCDPISGHTALYWYRQSLGQGLEFLIYFQGNSAPDKSGLPSDRFSAERTGGSVSTLTIQRTQQEDSAVYLCASSPRLTSGAYEQYFGPGTRLTVT.

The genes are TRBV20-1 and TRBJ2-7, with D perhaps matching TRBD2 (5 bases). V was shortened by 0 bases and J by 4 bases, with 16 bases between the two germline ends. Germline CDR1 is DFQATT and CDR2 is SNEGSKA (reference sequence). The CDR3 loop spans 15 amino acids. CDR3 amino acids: CSARDLQRSPYEQYF. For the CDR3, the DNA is TGCAGTGCTAGAGATCTGCAGCGGAGCCCATACGAGCAGTACTTC.